This is a list of T cell receptor beta chains from one sample in a study of T cell responses to AZD1222 COVID-19 vaccine. Libraries were prepared by immunoSEQ multiplex PCR; TCRdb keeps only in-frame clonotypes and omits some of them. The data contain over 140,000 clones, roughly 90% of them singletons. This material consisted of peripheral blood, taken on day 0 of AZD1222 vaccination. These receptors originate from an adult in good health. Both conserved end residues are part of each CDR3. D genes are given only for firm matches. The size entry is marked missing in some rows and otherwise reads once, few, many or a size class.

clone_size j_call v_call d_call cdr3_aa cdr3_nt
. TRBJ1-3 TRBV7-9 TRBD1 CASTLNYRGSILRNTIYF TGTGCCAGCACTCTAAATTACAGGGGGTCGATCTTGAGAAACACCATATATTTT
. TRBJ1-5 TRBV6-5 . CASSYPGGQPQHF TGTGCCAGCAGTTACCCCGGAGGTCAGCCCCAGCATTTT
. TRBJ2-1 TRBV5-4 . CASSVETYNEQFF TGTGCCAGCAGCGTAGAAACCTACAATGAGCAGTTCTTC
. TRBJ1-4 TRBV5-1 . CASSKTPGEKLFF TGCGCCAGCAGCAAAACACCGGGTGAAAAACTGTTTTTT
. TRBJ1-2 TRBV6-5 . CASRTGVDNYGYTF TGTGCCAGCAGAACAGGTGTGGATAACTATGGCTACACCTTC
. TRBJ2-2 TRBV7-2 TRBD1 CASSLGSGQITGELFF TGTGCCAGCAGCTTAGGTTCGGGACAGATCACCGGGGAGCTGTTTTTT
. TRBJ2-6 TRBV28 . CASSPRGRSPKVGANVLTF TGTGCCAGCAGTCCTCGAGGGAGGTCCCCGAAGGTTGGGGCCAACGTCCTGACTTTC
. TRBJ2-7 TRBV15 TRBD1 CATSREGQGAGFGAYEQYF TGTGCCACCAGCAGAGAGGGGCAGGGGGCGGGTTTTGGAGCCTACGAGCAGTACTTC
. TRBJ1-3 TRBV4-2 . CASSQEEALSGNTIYF TGTGCCAGCAGCCAAGAGGAGGCCCTCTCTGGAAACACCATATATTTT
. TRBJ2-5 TRBV20-1 . CSAAEGETQYF TGCAGTGCCGCAGAAGGGGAGACCCAGTACTTC
. TRBJ2-3 TRBV28 TRBD2 CASSAGTSGGGDTQYF TGTGCCAGCAGTGCTGGGACTAGCGGTGGAGGAGATACGCAGTATTTT
. TRBJ1-6 TRBV27 TRBD1 CATRGGYNSPLHF TGTGCCACCAGGGGGGGGTATAATTCACCCCTCCACTTT
. TRBJ1-4 TRBV28 TRBD1 CASSHRDRGRGSNEKLFF TGTGCCAGCAGTCACCGGGACAGGGGAAGGGGGTCTAATGAAAAACTGTTTTTT
. TRBJ2-7 TRBV3-1/TRBV3-2 TRBD1 CASSQDIRWTGAYEQYF TGTGCCAGCAGCCAAGATATTCGGTGGACAGGGGCCTACGAGCAGTACTTC
. TRBJ2-3 TRBV7-2 TRBD2 CASSLGSSGPPRDTQYF TGTGCCAGCAGCTTAGGGTCTAGCGGTCCTCCCAGAGATACGCAGTATTTT
. TRBJ2-1 TRBV7-6 TRBD2 CASSSARLAGGGYNEQFF TGTGCCAGCAGCTCAGCCCGACTAGCGGGAGGGGGGTACAATGAGCAGTTCTTC
once TRBJ2-7 TRBV28 . CASSLPRYEQYF TGTGCCAGCAGTTTACCACGGTACGAGCAGTACTTC
once TRBJ2-2 TRBV27 . CASRSEGHTGELFF TGTGCCAGCAGATCCGAGGGGCACACCGGGGAGCTGTTTTTT
. TRBJ2-1 TRBV6-4 TRBD1 CASSRGTGGAGSYNEQFF TGTGCCAGCAGTCGTGGGACAGGGGGCGCCGGCTCCTACAATGAGCAGTTCTTC
. TRBJ2-3 TRBV5-1 . CASSREAWRSSTDTQYF TGCGCCAGTTCACGCGAGGCATGGCGGAGTAGCACAGATACGCAGTATTTT
. TRBJ1-5 TRBV19 TRBD1 CASSFRTGANQPQHF TGTGCCAGTAGTTTCAGGACAGGGGCCAATCAGCCCCAGCATTTT
. TRBJ2-3 TRBV29-1 . CSVYRSPFGSQYF TGCAGCGTCTACAGGTCCCCGTTCGGATCGCAGTATTTT
. TRBJ2-3 TRBV4-2 TRBD1 CASSQTGQGASSTDTQYF TGTGCCAGCAGCCAAACGGGACAGGGGGCTTCTAGCACAGATACGCAGTATTTT
. TRBJ2-7 TRBV10-2 . CASSDYSYEQYF TGCGCCAGCAGTGATTACAGCTACGAGCAGTACTTC
. TRBJ2-7 TRBV4-1 TRBD2 CASSQGGGRAYEQYF TGCGCCAGCAGCCAAGGCGGCGGGAGGGCCTACGAGCAGTACTTC
. TRBJ2-1 TRBV6-5 TRBD2 CASSYARGRNEQFF TGTGCCAGCAGTTACGCCCGCGGGAGGAATGAGCAGTTCTTC
. TRBJ1-4 TRBV7-9 . CASSLAKGNGNEKLFF TGTGCCAGCAGCTTAGCAAAGGGAAATGGTAATGAAAAACTGTTTTTT
. TRBJ1-1 TRBV9 TRBD1 CASSVVTGAPNTEAFF TGTGCCAGCAGCGTAGTGACAGGGGCCCCGAACACTGAAGCTTTCTTT
. TRBJ2-3 TRBV11-2 . CASSLDRGLGGDTQYF TGTGCCAGCAGCTTAGACCGGGGCCTCGGAGGGGATACGCAGTATTTT
. TRBJ1-2 TRBV7-9 TRBD1 CASSLVRAGGYNYGYTF TGTGCCAGCAGCTTAGTTCGGGCAGGGGGTTACAACTATGGCTACACCTTC
. TRBJ1-5 TRBV28 . CASSFVASSNQPQHF TGTGCCAGCAGCTTCGTCGCTAGTAGCAATCAGCCCCAGCATTTT
. TRBJ2-7 TRBV14 TRBD1 CASSQFRDSASYEQYF TGTGCCAGCAGCCAATTCCGGGACAGTGCCTCCTACGAGCAGTACTTC
. TRBJ2-3 TRBV18 TRBD2 CASSPGLAGLTDTQYF TGTGCCAGCTCACCTGGACTAGCGGGTTTGACAGATACGCAGTATTTT
. TRBJ1-5 TRBV7-2 . CASSLVARSQRQPQHF TGTGCCAGCAGCTTAGTGGCCCGCTCGCAACGTCAGCCCCAGCATTTT
. TRBJ1-5 TRBV7-2 TRBD1 CASTTGGWSNQPQHF TGTGCCAGCACGACAGGGGGATGGAGCAATCAGCCCCAGCATTTT
. TRBJ2-2 TRBV5-1 . CASSQDRQDTGELFF TGCGCCAGCAGCCAGGACAGACAAGACACCGGGGAGCTGTTTTTT
. TRBJ2-5 TRBV14 . CASSQGSWYQETQYF TGTGCCAGCAGCCAAGGCAGCTGGTACCAAGAGACCCAGTACTTC
. TRBJ1-2 TRBV14 . CASSPLGTNYGYTF TGTGCCAGCAGCCCCCTAGGGACTAACTATGGCTACACCTTC
. TRBJ2-3 TRBV13 . CASSPKASTDTQYF TGTGCCAGCAGCCCCAAGGCCTCCACAGATACGCAGTATTTT
. TRBJ2-7 TRBV4-1 TRBD1 CASGKTGEKDEQYF TGCGCCAGCGGGAAAACAGGGGAGAAGGACGAGCAGTACTTC
. TRBJ2-2 TRBV29-1 . CSVGSGHDTGELFF TGCAGCGTTGGATCGGGGCATGACACCGGGGAGCTGTTTTTT
. TRBJ2-3 TRBV5-1 TRBD2 CASSLSIQGGGLDTQYF TGCGCCAGCAGCTTGAGTATTCAGGGCGGGGGGCTAGATACGCAGTATTTT
many TRBJ2-1 TRBV6-2/TRBV6-3 . CASSYVRYNEQFF TGTGCCAGCAGTTACGTCAGGTACAATGAGCAGTTCTTC
. TRBJ1-2 TRBV14 TRBD1 CASSQRVTGKLRGYTF TGTGCCAGCAGCCAACGAGTGACAGGGAAGCTCAGAGGCTACACCTTC
. TRBJ2-1 TRBV12-3/TRBV12-4 . CALEGAFNNEQFF TGTGCCTTGGAGGGGGCGTTCAATAATGAGCAGTTCTTC
. TRBJ1-5 TRBV28 . CASSSEGMMNQPQHF TGTGCCAGCAGTTCCGAGGGAATGATGAATCAGCCCCAGCATTTT
. TRBJ1-1 TRBV5-1 TRBD1 CASSLTGGNTEAFF TGCGCCAGCAGCTTGACAGGGGGTAACACTGAAGCTTTCTTT
. TRBJ2-7 TRBV19 TRBD2 CASSPSGSSYEQYF TGTGCCAGTAGTCCTAGCGGGAGTTCCTACGAGCAGTACTTC
. TRBJ1-5 TRBV7-8 . CASSSTGPPQHF TGTGCCAGCAGCTCCACCGGGCCGCCCCAGCATTTT
. TRBJ2-1 TRBV14 . CASSPHRNEQFF TGTGCCAGCAGCCCCCACCGTAATGAGCAGTTCTTC
. TRBJ2-5 TRBV5-1 TRBD1 CASSAGQGVSIGETQYF TGCGCCAGCAGCGCCGGACAGGGAGTTTCAATAGGAGAGACCCAGTACTTC
. TRBJ2-1 TRBV5-6 . CASSRDGNNEQFF TGTGCCAGCAGCCGGGACGGAAACAATGAGCAGTTCTTC
. TRBJ1-1 TRBV5-4 . CASSPVRTAGVAEAFF TGTGCCAGCAGCCCTGTCCGGACCGCGGGGGTTGCTGAAGCTTTCTTT
. TRBJ2-1 TRBV5-1 . CASSSRTDENYNEQFF TGCGCCAGCAGCTCAAGGACAGACGAAAATTACAATGAGCAGTTCTTC
once TRBJ1-6 TRBV15 . CATSKTRGGRGSPLHF TGTGCCACCAGCAAAACCAGGGGAGGTAGAGGTTCACCCCTCCACTTT